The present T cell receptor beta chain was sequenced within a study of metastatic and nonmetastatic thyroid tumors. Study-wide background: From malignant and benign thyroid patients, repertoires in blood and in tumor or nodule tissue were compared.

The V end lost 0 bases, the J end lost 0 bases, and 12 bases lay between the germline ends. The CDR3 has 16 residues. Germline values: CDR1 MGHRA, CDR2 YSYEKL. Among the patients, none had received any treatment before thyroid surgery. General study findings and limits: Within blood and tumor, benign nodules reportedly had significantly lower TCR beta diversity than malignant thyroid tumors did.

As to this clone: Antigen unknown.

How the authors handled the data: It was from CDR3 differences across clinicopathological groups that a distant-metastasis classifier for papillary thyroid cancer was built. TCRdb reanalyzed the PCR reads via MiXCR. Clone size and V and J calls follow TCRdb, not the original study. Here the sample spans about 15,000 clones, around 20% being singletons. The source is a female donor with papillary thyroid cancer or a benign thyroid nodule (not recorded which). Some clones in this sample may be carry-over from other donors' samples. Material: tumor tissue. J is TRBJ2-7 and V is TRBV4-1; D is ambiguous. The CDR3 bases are TGCGCCAGCAGCCAAGAACCAGATGTCCTCTCCTACGAGCAGTACTTC. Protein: CASSQEPDVLSYEQYF.